The 20 T cell receptor beta chains in this list originate from one sample, sequenced in a study of T cells in Graves' hyperthyroidism and ophthalmopathy. What was amplified from RNA transcripts were TCR beta CDR3 regions. The primer set for the first-round RT-PCR of the TCR CDR3 was HTBI. TCRdb re-derived calls from the multiplex PCR reads in MiXCR, one entry per CDR3 protein. The sample lists under 650,000 distinct CDR3 sequences; 15% to 20% were seen once. The sample comprised blood. Source of these receptors: a woman younger than 45 with Graves' hyperthyroidism.

At least ten counts were recorded for this clonotype. The rearrangement uses TRBV28 and TRBJ2-7; a possible D gene is TRBD1 (6 bases). The CDR3 is 13 residues long. Germline values: CDR1 MDHEN, CDR2 SYDVKM. V was shortened by 3 bases and J by 3 bases, with 9 bases between the two germline ends. The CDR3 region has the DNA TGTGCCAGCAGTTTGTCACAGGGCTACGAGCAGTACTTC. Protein product: CASSLSQGYEQYF.

This clonotype was found many times. The chain employs TRBV12-3 or TRBV12-4 and TRBJ1-3, with 9 positions matching TRBD1. The CDR3 covers 15 residues. Trimming removed 6 bases from V and 8 bases from J; junction bases left unmatched: 11. The CDR3 region is CASSYYTGGGDTIYF. The CDR3 coding sequence is TGTGCCAGCAGCTATTACACAGGGGGCGGAGACACCATATATTTT.

Of note for this clonotype: Since the CDR3 does not end with the conserved phenylalanine or tryptophan, this likely comes from a read error. This sequence joins TRBV6-5 and TRBJ2-5, with 7 nucleotides matching TRBD1. The CDR3 spans 17 residues. Per germline, CDR1 MNHEY and CDR2 SVGAGI. In DNA, the CDR3 is TGTGCCAGCAGCTACGGGACACATGGGACAGACCAAGAGACGCAGTACTGC. Residues: CASSYGTHGTDQETQYC.

This clonotype was recorded once. One end of the junction is discordant with germline, which a read error may explain. The chain carries TRBV6-5 and TRBJ1-1, with D possibly being TRBD1 (6 bases). CDR1 is MNHEY and CDR2 is SVGAGI in the germline V gene. The CDR3 extends over 17 amino acids. The CDR3: CASSYSRGAIVNTETFF. CDR3 in DNA: TGTGCCAGCAGTTACTCGAGGGGGGCGATAGTGAACACTGAAACTTTCTTT.

This clonotype was seen many times. The rearrangement uses TRBV12-3 or TRBV12-4 and TRBJ1-1; 8 nucleotides agree with TRBD1. The CDR3 runs 16 residues. Trimming at V came to 6 bases and at J to 1 base, leaving 10 bases not matched to a gene. The CDR3: CASSIRQGLRNTEAFF. The DNA for the CDR3 is TGTGCCAGCAGCATCCGACAGGGGCTGAGGAACACTGAAGCTTTCTTT.

This clonotype was picked up one time. The chain uses TRBV18 and TRBJ1-4; D is undetermined. The V gene's germline CDR1 is KGHSH and CDR2 LQKENI. Trimming removed 2 bases at V and 0 bases at J, with 16 bases between. CDR3 size: 18 residues. CDR3 sequence (DNA): TGTGCCAGCTCACCAGGGCACGGAGATGACGCAACTAATGAAAAACTGTTTTTT. This translates into CASSPGHGDDATNEKLFF.

This clonotype was counted many times. The chain employs TRBV11-2 and TRBJ1-2; D gene uncertain. Trimming took off 4 bases at V and 1 base at J, with 7 bases between the two ends. The germline CDR1 and CDR2 sequences are SGHAT and FQNNGV. The CDR3 consists of 13 residues. This CDR3 is CASSSGYNYGYTF. CDR3 DNA: TGTGCCAGCAGCTCCGGTTATAACTATGGCTACACCTTC.

This clonotype has a handful of counts. The genes are TRBV29-1 and TRBJ1-2; the match to TRBD1 covers 7 bases. The CDR3 consists of 15 residues. The germline gives CDR1 SQVTM, CDR2 ANQGSEA. Trimming removed 3 bases from V and 1 base from J; junction bases left unmatched: 8. In DNA form, the CDR3 reads TGCAGCGTTGAGGTTAGGGGGACAGATAACTATGGCTACACCTTC. This sequence encodes CSVEVRGTDNYGYTF.

At least ten counts were recorded for this clonotype. The chain uses TRBV30 and TRBJ1-1; D is unresolved. Trimming removed 1 base at V and 2 bases at J, with 14 bases between. Looked up from germline, CDR1 is GTSNPN and CDR2 is SVGIG (reference sequence). The length of the CDR3 is 15 residues. CDR3 nucleotides: TGTGCCTGGAGTGCACCCCCCCGGGGAAACACTGAAGCTTTCTTT. It yields the protein CAWSAPPRGNTEAFF.

The chain uses TRBV5-6 and TRBJ1-2; 9 nucleotides agree with TRBD1. The CDR3 spans 14 residues. Germline assignment: CDR1 SGHDT and CDR2 YYEEEE. With 3 bases clipped from V and 4 bases from J, the junction kept 4 bases outside the gene matches. In DNA, the CDR3 is TGTGCCAGCAGCTGGGGACAGGGACCCTATGGCTACACCTTC. This translates into CASSWGQGPYGYTF.

This clonotype was seen ten or more times. The chain has TRBV18 and TRBJ2-4; D remains ambiguous. Germline assignment: CDR1 KGHSH and CDR2 LQKENI. The CDR3 contains 15 residues. The germline V and J ends were trimmed by 1 base and 5 bases, with 12 bases remaining between them. CDR3 DNA sequence: TGTGCCAGCTCACCACTTAAAGGGTCCGAAAACATTCAGTACTTC. Encoded protein: CASSPLKGSENIQYF.

This clonotype was seen ten or more times. The V gene is TRBV24-1, the J gene TRBJ2-2, with D perhaps TRBD1 or TRBD2 (5 bases each). From germline, CDR1 is KGHDR and CDR2 SFDVKD. The CDR3 spans 16 residues. Trimming cost V 0 bases and J 2 bases, with 9 bases left between them. The DNA for the CDR3 is TGTGCCACCAGTGATTTGCATGGGACCAACACCGGGGAGCTGTTTTTT. This gives the protein CATSDLHGTNTGELFF.

This chain's CDR3 is CASSMVVQGAEKLFF. CDR3 DNA: TGTGCCAGTAGTATGGTTGTACAGGGGGCTGAAAAACTGTTTTTT. The gene calls are TRBV19 and TRBJ1-4; 9 bases map to TRBD1. The V and J ends lost 3 bases and 7 bases, in that order; junction bases with no gene match: 6. The CDR3 length is 15 residues. CDR1 and CDR2 from the germline V gene are LNHDA and SQIVND (reference sequence).

The J gene is TRBJ2-5, the V gene TRBV2; D is uncertain. V was shortened by 9 bases and J by 7 bases, with 24 bases between the two germline ends. This CDR3 region has 15 residues. Germline values: CDR1 SNHLY, CDR2 FYNNEI. CDR3 protein: CASSEPGRQAGTQYF. The DNA for the CDR3 is TGTGCCAGTTCGGAGCCCGGACGGCAGGCCGGGACCCAGTACTTC.

Many counts were recorded for this clonotype. V and J are TRBV12-3 or TRBV12-4 and TRBJ1-2, with D perhaps TRBD1 (6 bases). The CDR3 contains 15 residues. V was pared by 4 bases and J by 8 bases, with 20 bases between. CDR3 in amino acids: CASSSRGGPVPGYTF. The CDR3, as DNA: TGTGCCAGCAGTTCTAGGGGGGGCCCTGTTCCCGGCTACACCTTC.

In this sample, this clonotype turned up many times. The CDR3 coding sequence is TGCAGTGCTAGATGGGGGACTAGCGGCAATGAGCAGTTCTTC. Translated, it gives CSARWGTSGNEQFF. The J gene is TRBJ2-1, the V gene TRBV20-1, with TRBD2 matching 11 bases. CDR3 length: 14 amino acids. The germline CDR1 and CDR2 sequences are DFQATT and SNEGSKA (reference sequence). The trim removed 2 bases at V and 6 bases at J, leaving 3 bases unmatched.

Many counts were recorded for this clonotype. V and J are TRBV15 and TRBJ1-2, with D unresolved. Germline loops: CDR1 LNHNV, CDR2 YYDKDF (reference sequence). V shed 0 bases and J shed 7 bases, with 6 bases lying between them. This CDR3 spans 12 amino acids. This CDR3 is CATSRDRVGYTF. For the CDR3, the DNA is TGTGCCACCAGCAGAGATAGGGTTGGCTACACCTTC.

A few counts support this clonotype. The gene calls are TRBV10-3 and TRBJ2-1; 7 positions match TRBD2. With 2 bases clipped from V and 9 bases from J, the junction kept 4 bases outside the gene matches. The V gene's germline CDR1 is ENHRY and CDR2 SYGVKD. The CDR3 runs 13 residues. CDR3: CAISETSVSEQFF. The CDR3 nucleotides read TGTGCCATCAGTGAGACTAGCGTAAGTGAGCAGTTCTTC.

This clonotype was counted many times. The CDR3 sequence is CASSFPRLEQYF. The CDR3 DNA reads TGTGCCAGCAGCTTTCCAAGGCTCGAGCAGTACTTC. The chain recombines TRBV7-2 with TRBJ2-7; D uncertain. The germline V and J ends were trimmed by 3 bases and 6 bases, with 9 bases remaining between them. Per germline, CDR1 SGHTA and CDR2 FQGNSA. The CDR3 is 12 amino acids.

This clonotype was detected only a few times. The CDR3 DNA is TGTGCCACCTCGCCGGGTTCCAATCAGCCCCAGCATTTT. Protein product: CATSPGSNQPQHF. The chain is built from TRBV27 and TRBJ1-5; no clear D gene. Between the trimmed V and J ends, which lost 10 bases and 3 bases, there was a span of 13 bases. The CDR3 has 13 residues. Germline values: CDR1 MNHEY, CDR2 SMNVEV (reference sequence).